This T cell receptor (beta chain) was documented in a study of OX40 agonist ivuxolimab in advanced cancers. For the wider study: Ivuxolimab was an agonistic, fully human IgG2 monoclonal antibody directed against OX40 (CD134), a costimulatory receptor. Partial responses occurred in three dose-escalation patients: two with cutaneous melanoma and one with hepatocellular carcinoma. Intravenous ivuxolimab was administered to patients every 2 weeks at six dose levels: 0.01, 0.1, 0.3, 1.5, 3 and 10 mg/kg. In the dose-escalation cohort, approximately 83% of patients were male, and the mean age was roughly 60 years with a range of about 20 to 79. The purpose of peripheral TCRbeta sequencing was to test whether ivuxolimab changed TCR sequence diversity and led to clonal T-cell expansion. The paper reports the monotherapy dose-escalation portion (N = 52 patients) of the phase I ivuxolimab trial. Of the roughly 51 patients in dose escalation, approximately 20 had hepatocellular carcinoma, about 15 had melanoma, 9 had renal cell carcinoma and 9 had head and neck cancer. Patients were allowed to have had prior anti-PD-1, anti-PD-L1 or anti-CTLA-4 therapy, and less than 45% of the dose-escalation patients had previously received checkpoint inhibitors. General study outcomes and caveats: Clonal expansion of both CD4+ and CD8+ blood T cells was observed from baseline to week 6 at doses 0.1 to 3.0 mg/kg. The antigen specificity of the peripheral T cells that underwent clonal expansion was not determined. On average, CD8+ T cells showed more expanded clones than CD4+ T cells after ivuxolimab. Low levels of normalized T-cell clonal expansion were also seen in some nonresponding patients. Partial responders in the 0.1-3.0 mg/kg groups had among the lowest normalized peripheral clonal expansion, especially among CD8+ T cells.

For sequencing of the TCRbeta CDR3 region, genomic DNA was extracted from the sorted cells. The immunoSEQ Assay was used to sequence the TCRbeta CDR3 regions. TCRdb took this table from immuneACCESS and kept in-frame rearrangements with V and J called. Such tables lack part of the clones; where checked against another copy, unresolved V genes explain under half of the gap, and the rest is unexplained. The sample contains approximately 82,000 clones, more than 70% of them found a single time. Approximately 2.3% of the sample goes to the ten largest clones. The trial excluded patients who had a history of autoimmune disease or were on systemic immunosuppression. Peripheral blood for TCR sequencing was collected from all dose cohorts at baseline, on cycle 4 day 1, and on cycle 7 day 1. The samples were taken from a phase I, first-in-human, multicenter, open-label dose-escalation trial of ivuxolimab. Adults with locally advanced or metastatic melanoma, renal cell carcinoma, hepatocellular carcinoma or head and neck squamous cell carcinoma were enrolled in the trial. CD4+ and CD8+ T cells were sorted separately from peripheral blood before TCR sequencing.

Regarding this clone: There is no known antigen for this receptor. Base qualities are missing; no much larger clone stands one base away.

This sequence was found in an adult with an advanced solid tumor such as melanoma, head and neck, liver or kidney cancer. The sample was CD4+ or CD8+ T cells sorted from blood, taken in a trial of the OX40 agonist ivuxolimab.

In nucleotide form, the sequence is TGTGCCAGTACCTCACTCGGGGGCCTCACTAGCACAGATACGCAGTATTTT. Translated, it gives CASTSLGGLTSTDTQYF. This chain joins TRBV19 to TRBJ2-3, with the D gene tentatively TRBD1 or TRBD2, based on 6 matching bases in each. V loses 7 bases of germline sequence and J loses 0 bases, and the interval between the two ends is 20 bases. The CDR3 sequence holds 17 residues, the cysteine and phenylalanine included. Kept here is only the CDR3 DNA, which spans 51 bases and is read in frame from base 1. The germline V gene encodes CDR1 LNHDA and CDR2 SQIVND (reference sequence).